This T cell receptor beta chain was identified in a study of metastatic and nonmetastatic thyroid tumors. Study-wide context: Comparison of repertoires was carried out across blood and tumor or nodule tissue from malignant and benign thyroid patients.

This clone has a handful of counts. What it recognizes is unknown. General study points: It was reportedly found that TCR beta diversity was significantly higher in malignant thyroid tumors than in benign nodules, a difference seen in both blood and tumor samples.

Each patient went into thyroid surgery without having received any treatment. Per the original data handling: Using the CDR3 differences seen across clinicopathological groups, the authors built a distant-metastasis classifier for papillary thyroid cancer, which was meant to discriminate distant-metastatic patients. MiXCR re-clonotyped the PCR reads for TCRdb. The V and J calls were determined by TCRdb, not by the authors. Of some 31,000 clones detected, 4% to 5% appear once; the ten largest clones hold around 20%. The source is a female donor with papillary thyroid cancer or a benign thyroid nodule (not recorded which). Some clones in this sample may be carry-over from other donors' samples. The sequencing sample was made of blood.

The CDR3 region is CASSLYGGSTDTQYF. CDR3 nucleotides: TGTGCCAGCAGTCTTTACGGGGGAAGCACAGATACGCAGTATTTT. The rearrangement links TRBV6-4 to TRBJ2-3, with a weak D call TRBD2 (6 bases). CDR3 length equals 15 residues. Germline assignment: CDR1 MRHNA and CDR2 SNTAGT. With 5 bases removed from V and 0 bases from J, the gap between germline ends came to 12 bases.